The 2 T cell receptor beta chains below come from one sample, sequenced in a study of molecular identifiers for immune sequencing clone quantification. TCRdb recomputed calls from the PCR reads with MiXCR, one row per CDR3 protein. The sample records around 300,000 distinct CDR3 sequences, 24% being singletons. The sequencing input was naive CD8+ T cells from blood, with Jurkat cell RNA spiked in. Subset in this sample: FACS-sorted CD8+CD4-CCR7+CD45RA+ naive T cells. The receptor source for this set is a human donor in good health. Some libraries in this study had Jurkat cell RNA spiked in.

The chain joins TRBV20-1 to TRBJ1-3; maybe TRBD1 (5 bases). The CDR3 loop spans 13 amino acids. The germline gives CDR1 DFQATT, CDR2 SNEGSKA (reference sequence). CDR3 protein: CSARPGSGNTIYF. CDR3 nucleotides: TGCAGCGCAAGGCCAGGGTCTGGAAACACCATATATTTT.

There are many counts of this clonotype. This rearrangement joins TRBV4-1 to TRBJ1-1; D perhaps matches TRBD1 (5 bases). The V gene lost 1 base and the J gene lost 8 bases, with 14 bases spanning the gap. CDR3 length: 14 residues. The germline gives CDR1 MGHRA, CDR2 YSYEKL. CDR3 coding DNA: TGCGCCAGCAGCCAAGTAAGGCAGGGAGGAGAAGCTTTCTTT. Encoded protein: CASSQVRQGGEAFF.